This is a list of T cell receptor beta chains from one sample in a study of post-analysis software for immune sequencing data. TCRdb called the PCR reads again in MiXCR, with one record for every CDR3 protein. The table lists about 770,000 distinct CDR3 sequences, around 42% of them singletons, with 4.9% in the top ten. The sample taken for sequencing was blood. The receptors were gathered from a girl aged 5 to 17 with multiple sclerosis. Both conserved end residues are part of each CDR3. D genes are given only for firm matches. Only part of the rows carry a size: once, few, many, or a class if the clone is expanded.

TRBJ1-1 | many | TRBV7-2 | - | TGTGCCAGCAGCTTGGTAGGCGGGAGTTTCACTGAAGCTTTCTTT | CASSLVGGSFTEAFF
TRBJ1-1 | - | TRBV9 | - | TGTGCCAGCAGCGTAGCTACAGGGAAGGACACTGAAGCTTTCTTT | CASSVATGKDTEAFF
TRBJ1-2 | - | TRBV2 | - | TGTGCCAAACTGCCAGGGGACTATGGCTACACCTTC | CAKLPGDYGYTF
TRBJ2-1 | few | TRBV5-6 | - | TGTGCCAGCAGCTTGGAGACAGGACGAGGCTCCTACAATGAGCAGTTCTTC | CASSLETGRGSYNEQFF
TRBJ2-7 | few | TRBV4-1 | TRBD1 | TGCGCCAGCAGCCAAGATCTCGGGACAGGAGAGCACGAGCAGTACTTC | CASSQDLGTGEHEQYF
TRBJ2-1 | - | TRBV3-1 | TRBD2 | TGTGCCAGCAGCCAGGAAGCGGGAGTGCCCCTTGAGCAGTTCTTC | CASSQEAGVPLEQFF
TRBJ1-3 | - | TRBV15 | - | TGTGCCACCACCGAGGGACCCTACCAGCCCGGAAACACCATATATTTT | CATTEGPYQPGNTIYF
TRBJ2-5 | - | TRBV4-2 | TRBD1 | TGTGCCAGCAGCCAGGACAGGGATACAGTGCAGTACTTC | CASSQDRDTVQYF
TRBJ2-3 | - | TRBV5-1 | TRBD2 | TGCGCCAGCAGTTACGGACTAGCGGGAGATACGCAGTATTTT | CASSYGLAGDTQYF
TRBJ2-1 | few | TRBV29-1 | - | TGCAGCGCTGAGTCGGGGGGCTACAGCTCCTACAATGAGCAGTTCTTC | CSAESGGYSSYNEQFF
TRBJ2-1 | - | TRBV6-5 | TRBD2 | TGTGCCAGCAGTTATAGCGGGGGGGCCTACAATGAGCAGTTCTTC | CASSYSGGAYNEQFF
TRBJ2-5 | once | TRBV5-1 | - | TGCGCCAGCAGCTTATGGGAGTTTGAGACCCAGTACTTC | CASSLWEFETQYF